These 4 T cell receptor beta chains originate from one sample sequenced in a study of blood T cells in healthy people across ages (dated by TCRdb to the mid-2010s). The library was produced with 5' RACE. For sequencing, an Illumina HiSeq 2500 was employed. A second PCR of roughly 7 to 11 cycles was performed with a sample-barcoded 5' primer and a J-beta primer mix. TCRdb reanalyzed the raw reads on its own, using fastp at Q25 for trimming and MiXCR for clone calling, and kept in-frame beta chains. All rows with the same CDR3 protein become a single entry with the most common DNA and genes. For this sample there are under 2 million distinct CDR3 sequences; almost 35% appear just once. Of the sample, about 11% is held by the ten largest clones. The sequencing sample was made of blood. The receptors were sampled from a woman in her thirties in good health.

This clonotype occurred a few times. The V and J genes are TRBV18 and TRBJ1-5; D is unresolved. Per germline, CDR1 KGHSH and CDR2 LQKENI. Trimming stripped 1 base from V and 1 base from J, with 8 bases between. The CDR3 is 15 amino acids. CDR3 amino acids: CASSPLAGSNQPQHF. The CDR3, as DNA: TGTGCCAGCTCACCACTGGCTGGGAGCAATCAGCCCCAGCATTTT.

The chain uses TRBV28 and TRBJ2-5; possibly TRBD2 for D (6 bases). The CDR3 runs 14 residues. V was clipped by 8 bases and J by 4 bases, with 17 bases between them. The V gene's germline CDR1 is MDHEN and CDR2 SYDVKM. CDR3 DNA sequence: TGTGCCAGCCAGCTACTAGCAGTAGCAGAGACCCAGTACTTC. It codes for CASQLLAVAETQYF.

A word on this clonotype: Its ends do not fully match the called genes, so a read error is possible. The rearrangement uses TRBV7-2 and TRBJ2-1, with 10 bases aligning to TRBD2. The length of the CDR3 is 16 residues. Looked up from germline, CDR1 is SGHTA and CDR2 is FQGNSA. CDR3 sequence: CASCLYIAGGREGQFF. For the CDR3, the DNA is TGTGCCAGCTGCTTATACATAGCGGGAGGCCGGGAGGGGCAGTTCTTC.

This clonotype was counted many times. V usage is TRBV25-1 and J usage is TRBJ2-5; D is uncertain. Trimming cost V 4 bases and J 5 bases, with 8 bases left between them. The germline CDR1 and CDR2 sequences are MGHDK and SYGVNS. The CDR3 length is 12 residues. The CDR3 loop is CASSGLRETQYF. The CDR3 DNA reads TGTGCCAGCAGTGGGCTTCGGGAGACCCAGTACTTC.